This TCR beta chain was captured in a study of OX40 agonist ivuxolimab in advanced cancers. At the level of the study: The treatment was a fully human IgG2 OX40 agonist, ivuxolimab. Study results and caveats: At doses 0.1 to 3.0 mg/kg, CD4+ and CD8+ clones expanded.

Points on this clone: Its antigen is still unknown. At one end, the junction sequence differs from germline, possibly due to a read error.

CDR1 KGHSH and CDR2 LQKENI come from the germline V gene. This CDR3 spans 12 amino acids. Any history of autoimmune disease or systemic immunosuppression disqualified patients. TCRdb's copy holds only in-frame clones and misses some; the assay was immunoSEQ multiplex PCR. The sample has 60,000 or so clones, roughly 86% seen once. The sequenced sample was CD4+ or CD8+ T cells sorted from blood, obtained in a trial of the OX40 agonist ivuxolimab. The origin of this receptor is an adult with an advanced solid tumor such as melanoma, head and neck, liver or kidney cancer. This chain links TRBV18 with TRBJ2-6, with TRBD1 matching over 7 bases. The CDR3 DNA sequence: TGTGCCAGCGGAACGGACAGGCGATTCCCCCTTTTC. Protein product: CASGTDRRFPLF.